These 8 T cell receptor beta chains were sequenced from one sample in a study of OX40 agonist ivuxolimab in advanced cancers. Measured with immunoSEQ multiplex PCR; TCRdb has only the in-frame clones, and not every one. The sample holds about 80,000 clones; roughly 84% are singletons and the top ten take about 5.9%. Source: CD4+ or CD8+ T cells sorted from blood, taken in a trial of the OX40 agonist ivuxolimab. The receptors originated from an adult with an advanced solid tumor such as melanoma, head and neck, liver or kidney cancer.

V and J are TRBV9 and TRBJ2-5; TRBD2 matches 8 bases. CDR3 size: 15 residues. The V and J ends lost 3 bases and 0 bases, in that order; junction bases with no gene match: 4. Germline CDR1 and CDR2: SGDLS and YYNGEE. CDR3 DNA: TGTGCCAGCAGCGCGTTAGCGGGGTACCAAGAGACCCAGTACTTC. Translating gives CASSALAGYQETQYF.

This chain uses TRBV7-2 with TRBJ2-7; no reliable D call. Trimming removed 1 base at V and 1 base at J, with 5 bases between. The CDR3 has 13 residues. The germline CDR1 and CDR2 sequences are SGHTA and FQGNSA. The CDR3 DNA sequence: TGTGCCAGCAGCTTAGAACGGTCCTACGAGCAGTACTTC. As protein: CASSLERSYEQYF.

The J gene is TRBJ1-5, the V gene TRBV9; 7 bases map to TRBD1. Germline values: CDR1 SGDLS, CDR2 YYNGEE. The CDR3 spans 16 residues. V shed 4 bases and J 1 base; nucleotides not matched to a gene: 8. The CDR3 sequence is CASSPGTASSNQPQHF. In DNA, the CDR3 is TGTGCCAGCAGCCCTGGGACAGCCTCGAGCAATCAGCCCCAGCATTTT.

The rearrangement links TRBV15 to TRBJ2-7; D is perhaps TRBD1 (5 bases). The CDR3 covers 14 residues. Trimming cost V 0 bases and J 12 bases, with 18 bases left between them. Germline CDR1 reads LNHNV; CDR2 reads YYDKDF (reference sequence). CDR3 residues: CATSRDLQAAWRYF. For the CDR3, the DNA is TGTGCCACCAGCAGAGATTTACAGGCCGCTTGGCGGTACTTC.

This clone was counted only a few times. V gene TRBV5-1 combines with J gene TRBJ2-1, with TRBD2 matching 11 bases. The V gene's germline CDR1 is SGHRS and CDR2 YFSETQ. This CDR3 is 15 amino acids long. V lost 1 base to trimming and J lost 8 bases; unmatched junction nucleotides: 5. CDR3 in DNA: TGCGCCAGCAGCTTGCAACTAGCGGGGGATTATGAGCAGTTCTTC. It yields the protein CASSLQLAGDYEQFF.

The chain combines TRBV29-1 with TRBJ2-1; D tentatively fits TRBD1 or TRBD2 (6 bases each). The CDR3 sequence is 12 residues long. Germline V lookup: CDR1 SQVTM, CDR2 ANQGSEA. V was shortened by 0 bases and J by 10 bases, with 10 bases between the two germline ends. The CDR3 coding sequence is TGCAGCGTTGAAGATCCCGGGGGCGAGCAGTTCTTC. Residues: CSVEDPGGEQFF.

The chain uses TRBV7-8 and TRBJ1-5; possibly TRBD1 for D (5 bases). There are 14 residues in the CDR3. Germline assignment: CDR1 SGHVS and CDR2 FQNEAQ. V was cut by 5 bases and J by 6 bases, with 14 bases left in between. CDR3 DNA sequence: TGTGCCAGCAGCATAGTTGGGGGTGGTCAGCCCCAGCATTTT. Amino acids: CASSIVGGGQPQHF. Using reference TRBV7-8 and TRBJ1-5 for the parts outside the CDR3, the full variable domain is GAGVSQSPRYKVAKRGQDVALRCDPISGHVSLFWYQQALGQGPEFLTYFQNEAQLDKSGLPSDRFFAERPEGSVSTLKIQRTQQEDSAVYLCASSIVGGGQPQHFGDGTRLSIL.

In DNA form, the CDR3 reads TGTGCCAGCAGTTACAGGGGGCCTGACACAGATACGCAGTATTTT. Protein sequence: CASSYRGPDTDTQYF. V and J are TRBV6-5 and TRBJ2-3; TRBD1 agrees at 7 bases. Germline V CDR1 and CDR2: MNHEY, SVGAGI. The CDR3 is 15 residues long. V gave up 2 bases and J gave up 2 bases; unmatched junction bases: 4.